The 5 T cell receptor beta chains listed next were all sequenced from one sample in a study of blood T cells in healthy people across ages. Combining a sample-barcoded 5' primer with a J-beta primer mix, a second PCR ran for roughly 7 to 12 cycles. TCRdb passed the 5' RACE reads through MiXCR, listing each CDR3 protein once. The sample has over 600,000 distinct CDR3 sequences; roughly 46% are singletons. The sample was blood. The receptors come from an elderly man in good health.

This clonotype turned up a few times. This sequence joins TRBV7-2 and TRBJ2-7; 13 bases match TRBD2. The CDR3 has 15 amino acids. V lost 5 bases to trimming and J lost 2 bases; unmatched junction nucleotides: 3. Germline-derived CDR1 and CDR2 are SGHTA and FQGNSA. The CDR3 region is CASSHTSGRAYEQYF. The CDR3 nucleotides read TGTGCCAGCAGCCACACTAGCGGGAGGGCCTACGAGCAGTACTTC.

The genes are TRBV5-1 and TRBJ2-3; weak D call: TRBD1 (5 bases). CDR1 SGHRS and CDR2 YFSETQ come from the germline V gene. V was clipped by 0 bases and J by 0 bases, with 8 bases between them. This CDR3 is 15 amino acids long. The CDR3 region is CASSLEDTSTDTQYF. The CDR3 nucleotides read TGCGCCAGCAGCTTGGAGGACACAAGCACAGATACGCAGTATTTT. Together with reference TRBV5-1 and TRBJ2-3, the CDR3 gives the full variable domain: KAGVTQTPRYLIKTRGQQVTLSCSPISGHRSVSWYQQTPGQGLQFLFEYFSETQRNKGNFPGRFSGRQFSNSRSEMNVSTLELGDSALYLCASSLEDTSTDTQYFGPGTRLTVL.

The chain combines TRBV7-2 with TRBJ2-7; D gene unclear. Germline V CDR1 and CDR2: SGHTA, FQGNSA. This CDR3 has 11 amino acids. The V gene lost 1 base and the J gene lost 9 bases, with 7 bases spanning the gap. The CDR3 DNA is TGTGCCAGCAGCTTAGGCATGGTGCAGTACTTC. Translated, it gives CASSLGMVQYF.

The CDR3 coding sequence is TGTGCCAGCAGTCGGCCCCTAGCGGGCCACTACAATGAGCAGTTCTTC. Translating gives CASSRPLAGHYNEQFF. This rearrangement joins TRBV27 to TRBJ2-1; 8 bases are shared with TRBD2. This CDR3 region has 16 residues. The V segment lost 5 bases and the J segment 3 bases; nucleotides outside the gene matches: 9. Germline V gene sequence: CDR1 MNHEY, CDR2 SMNVEV (reference sequence).

A single count supports this clonotype. CDR3 in DNA: TGCAGCGGGGACCGCTTGGATGAGCAGTTCTTC. Protein product: CSGDRLDEQFF. The rearrangement joins TRBV29-1 to TRBJ2-1, with D possibly called TRBD1 or TRBD2 (5 bases each). Germline V lookup: CDR1 SQVTM, CDR2 ANQGSEA. CDR3 size: 11 residues. Trimming pared 7 bases from V and 8 bases from J, leaving 12 bases between.